The text below deals with one T cell receptor beta chain. Its antigen is currently unknown. The data originate from a study of OX40 agonist ivuxolimab in advanced cancers. In the study overall: It was permissible to have had prior anti-PD-1, anti-PD-L1 or anti-CTLA-4 therapy, and approximately 40% had some. Study observations and caveats: Part of the nonresponder group also had normalized T-cell clonal expansion that was low. Clones of CD4+ and CD8+ blood T cells grew by week 6 at doses of 0.1 to 3.0 mg/kg. Antigen targets of the expanded peripheral T cells went undetermined.

Assay used: immunoSEQ multiplex PCR; TCRdb lists only in-frame clones, some missing. This sample has about 73,000 clones; around 89% occur once, and the top ten carry 9.5% to 13%. Sequencing was performed on CD4+ or CD8+ T cells sorted from blood, taken in a trial of the OX40 agonist ivuxolimab. The sequence was collected from an adult with an advanced solid tumor such as melanoma, head and neck, liver or kidney cancer.

The CDR3 loop is CASSLRGPTEAFF. In nucleotides, the CDR3 is TGTGCCAGCAGCTTAAGGGGGCCCACTGAAGCTTTCTTT. The J gene is TRBJ1-1, the V gene TRBV5-4, with 7 bases lining up with TRBD1. Germline V gene data show CDR1 as SGHNT and CDR2 as YYREEE (reference sequence). This CDR3 is 13 amino acids long. The ends lost 2 bases at V and 4 bases at J; junction bases unmatched: 2.